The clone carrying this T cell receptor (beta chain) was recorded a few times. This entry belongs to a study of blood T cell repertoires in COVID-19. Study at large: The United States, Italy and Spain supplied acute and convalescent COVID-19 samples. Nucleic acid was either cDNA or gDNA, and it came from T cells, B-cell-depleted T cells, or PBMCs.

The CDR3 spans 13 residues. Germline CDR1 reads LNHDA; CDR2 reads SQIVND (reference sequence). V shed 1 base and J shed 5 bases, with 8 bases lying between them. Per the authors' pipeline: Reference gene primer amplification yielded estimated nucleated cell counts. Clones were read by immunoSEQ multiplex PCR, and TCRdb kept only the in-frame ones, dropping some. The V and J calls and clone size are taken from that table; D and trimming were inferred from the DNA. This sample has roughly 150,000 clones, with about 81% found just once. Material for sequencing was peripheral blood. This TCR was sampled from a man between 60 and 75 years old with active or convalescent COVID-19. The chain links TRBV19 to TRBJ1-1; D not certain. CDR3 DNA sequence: TGTGCCAGTAGTATAGGTCGAGAGACTGAAGCTTTCTTT. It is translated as CASSIGRETEAFF. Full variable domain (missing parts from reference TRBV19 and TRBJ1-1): DGGITQSPKYLFRKEGQNVTLSCEQNLNHDAMYWYRQDPGQGLRLIYYSQIVNDFQKGDIAEGYSVSREKKESFPLTVTSAQKNPTAFYLCASSIGRETEAFFGQGTRLTVV.